A single sample gave rise to the 15 T cell receptor beta chains below, sequenced in a study of cytomegalovirus exposure and HLA in healthy donors (dated 2017 in TCRdb). The receptor library was made with the immunoSEQ multiplex PCR assay. The multiplex PCR relied on a mix of 60 forward primers for TCR Vbeta segments and 13 reverse primers for TCR Jbeta segments. The source is immuneACCESS, and TCRdb retained only in-frame sequences with V and J called. Part of the clones is not carried over; for the studies checked, unresolved V genes explain less than half of this, and the remainder is unexplained. The sample contains about 93,000 clones, around four fifths of them found a single time. The top ten clonotypes cover roughly 3% of the sample. The sequencing input was PBMCs. The receptors come from a middle-aged woman in good health and CMV-seronegative.

The rearrangement links TRBV15 to TRBJ2-1; possible D gene TRBD2, 6 bases. The germline V gene has CDR1 LNHNV and CDR2 YYDKDF (reference sequence). V was clipped by 0 bases and J by 5 bases, with 14 bases between them. This CDR3 spans 16 amino acids. The CDR3, as DNA: TGTGCCACCAGCAGAGAGAGGAGGGGTGTTGACAATGAGCAGTTCTTC. This sequence encodes CATSRERRGVDNEQFF.

The rearrangement uses TRBV27 and TRBJ2-5; a possible D gene is TRBD1 (5 bases). V was cut by 5 bases and J by 5 bases, with 12 bases left in between. CDR1 is MNHEY, CDR2 SMNVEV, per germline (reference sequence). There are 13 residues in the CDR3. CDR3 region: CASSTMAGETQYF. The CDR3 nucleotides are TGTGCCAGCAGTACTATGGCAGGGGAGACCCAGTACTTC.

The chain uses TRBV11-2 and TRBJ2-1; 10 bases agree with TRBD2. Germline trimming cut 3 bases from V and 8 bases from J; bases unmatched to any gene: 13. Germline assignment: CDR1 SGHAT and CDR2 FQNNGV. The CDR3 runs to 17 residues. The CDR3 spells CASSFRPGLAGDHEQFF. CDR3 sequence (DNA): TGTGCCAGCAGCTTTCGCCCCGGGCTAGCGGGAGATCATGAGCAGTTCTTC. Supplemented by reference TRBV11-2 and TRBJ2-1, the full variable domain reads EAGVAQSPRYKIIEKRQSVAFWCNPISGHATLYWYQQILGQGPKLLIQFQNNGVVDDSQLPKDRFSAERLKGVDSTLKIQPAKLEDSAVYLCASSFRPGLAGDHEQFFGPGTRLTVL.

V gene TRBV20-1 combines with J gene TRBJ2-7; a weak D match, TRBD2 (5 bases). In germline, CDR1 is DFQATT, CDR2 SNEGSKA (reference sequence). With 6 bases removed from V and 4 bases from J, the gap between germline ends came to 7 bases. The CDR3 has 10 amino acids. In nucleotides, the CDR3 is TGCAGTGCCAGGAGGTACGAGCAGTACTTC. Protein: CSARRYEQYF.

The sample holds a few counts of this clone. The CDR3 loop is CASSYSGSFSYEQYF. Written as DNA, the CDR3 is TGTGCCAGCAGTTACTCTGGGAGCTTCTCCTACGAGCAGTACTTC. The chain couples TRBV6-5 to TRBJ2-7, with D perhaps matching TRBD2 (5 bases). The V end lost 0 bases, the J end lost 0 bases, and 9 bases lay between the germline ends. CDR3 length equals 15 residues. Germline V gene sequence: CDR1 MNHEY, CDR2 SVGAGI.

This clone was found a few times. The chain recombines TRBV10-1 with TRBJ1-1, with a possible D match to TRBD1 (5 bases). The V end was cut by 6 bases, the J end by 0 bases, with 8 bases between. Germline CDR1 reads WNHNN; CDR2 reads SYGVQD (reference sequence). The CDR3 has 13 residues. This CDR3 reads CASRGHLNTEAFF. CDR3 DNA sequence: TGCGCCAGCAGAGGACATTTGAACACTGAAGCTTTCTTT.

This clone turned up a few times. This chain uses TRBV7-8 with TRBJ2-7; D uncertain. The CDR3 length is 15 residues. Per the germline V gene, CDR1 is SGHVS and CDR2 is FQNEAQ. Trimming took 5 bases from V and 0 from J, leaving 14 bases between them. In DNA form, the CDR3 reads TGTGCCAGCAGCAACTCGCTAGGCTTCTCCTACGAGCAGTACTTC. This gives the protein CASSNSLGFSYEQYF. Full variable domain (remainder filled in from reference TRBV7-8 and TRBJ2-7): GAGVSQSPRYKVAKRGQDVALRCDPISGHVSLFWYQQALGQGPEFLTYFQNEAQLDKSGLPSDRFFAERPEGSVSTLKIQRTQQEDSAVYLCASSNSLGFSYEQYFGPGTRLTVT.

CDR3 nucleotide sequence: TGCGCCAGCAGCCAAGACTTACAGGGACCCTATGGCTACACCTTC. It translates to CASSQDLQGPYGYTF. The chain is built from TRBV4-3 and TRBJ1-2, with TRBD1 as a possible D gene (6 bases). Germline CDR1 LGHNA, CDR2 YSLEER. This CDR3 has 15 amino acids. The germline V and J ends were trimmed by 0 bases and 4 bases, with 12 bases remaining between them.

The chain has TRBV18 and TRBJ2-5; 7 positions agree with TRBD1. The CDR3 runs to 15 residues. Trimming removed 2 bases from V and 5 bases from J; junction bases left unmatched: 8. CDR1 and CDR2 (germline): KGHSH, LQKENI. The CDR3, as DNA: TGTGCCAGCTCACCAGTGACAGGGCAGGGGGAGACCCAGTACTTC. It codes for CASSPVTGQGETQYF.

The V gene is TRBV15, the J gene TRBJ2-5; 12 bases line up with TRBD2. CDR3 length: 15 amino acids. V lost 3 bases and J lost 11; bases outside the gene matches: 10. Germline CDR1 is LNHNV and CDR2 is YYDKDF (reference sequence). Here the CDR3 reads CATSRELAGGREQYF. CDR3 bases: TGTGCCACCAGCAGGGAGCTAGCGGGAGGGAGAGAGCAGTACTTC.

V is TRBV27 and J is TRBJ2-7; possibly TRBD1 for D (6 bases). Germline CDR1 MNHEY, CDR2 SMNVEV (reference sequence). This CDR3 has 14 amino acids. V was clipped by 5 bases and J by 2 bases, with 13 bases between them. CDR3 sequence reads: CASSPGHYPYEQYF. CDR3 DNA: TGTGCCAGCAGTCCGGGACATTACCCCTACGAGCAGTACTTC.

This chain joins TRBV7-2 and TRBJ2-3; 13 bases fit TRBD2. The ends lost 6 bases at V and 0 bases at J; junction bases unmatched: 6. Germline CDR1 SGHTA, CDR2 FQGNSA. The CDR3 is 17 amino acids. The CDR3 sequence: CASRWTSGRTSTDTQYF. The CDR3, as DNA: TGTGCCAGCAGATGGACTAGCGGGAGAACTAGCACAGATACGCAGTATTTT. Full variable domain (rest looked up from reference TRBV7-2 and TRBJ2-3): GAGVSQSPSNKVTEKGKDVELRCDPISGHTALYWYRQSLGQGLEFLIYFQGNSAPDKSGLPSDRFSAERTGGSVSTLTIQRTQQEDSAVYLCASRWTSGRTSTDTQYFGPGTRLTVL.

This clone occurred once. This rearrangement joins TRBV5-1 to TRBJ2-7; TRBD2 agrees at 8 bases. The CDR3 is 15 amino acids. Trimming cost V 2 bases and J 4 bases; bases outside gene matches: 8. From germline, CDR1 is SGHRS and CDR2 YFSETQ. CDR3 loop: CASSFFGGRSYEQYF. The CDR3 nucleotides read TGCGCCAGCAGCTTTTTTGGCGGGAGGTCTTACGAGCAGTACTTC. The full variable domain, completed using reference TRBV5-1 and TRBJ2-7, is KAGVTQTPRYLIKTRGQQVTLSCSPISGHRSVSWYQQTPGQGLQFLFEYFSETQRNKGNFPGRFSGRQFSNSRSEMNVSTLELGDSALYLCASSFFGGRSYEQYFGPGTRLTVT.

This sequence joins TRBV27 and TRBJ2-3; D remains ambiguous. V lost 2 bases, J lost 2 bases, and 11 bases lay in between. Germline V gene lookup returns CDR1 MNHEY and CDR2 SMNVEV (reference sequence). CDR3 length: 15 residues. CDR3 coding DNA: TGTGCCAGCAGTTTAGGCGCTAGAAACACAGATACGCAGTATTTT. It encodes CASSLGARNTDTQYF.

This clone has just one count. The chain combines TRBV7-7 with TRBJ2-6, with D possibly matching TRBD2 (6 bases). The CDR3 spans 16 residues. Germline CDR1 is SSHAT and CDR2 is FNYEAQ (reference sequence). CDR3 region: CATLGQGGSGANVLTF. CDR3 nucleotide sequence: TGTGCTACCCTGGGCCAGGGAGGATCTGGGGCCAACGTCCTGACTTTC. Combining the CDR3 with reference TRBV7-7 and TRBJ2-6 gives the whole variable domain GAGVSQSPRYKVTKRGQDVTLRCDPISSHATLYWYQQALGQGPEFLTYFNYEAQPDKSGLPSDRFSAERPEGSISTLTIQRTEQRDSAMYRCATLGQGGSGANVLTFGAGSRLTVL.